A single sample gave rise to the 10 T cell receptor beta chains below, sequenced in a study of cytotoxic CD8 clonotypes in ibrutinib-treated CLL. Data came from immunoSEQ multiplex PCR; TCRdb stores just in-frame clones and leaves some out. The data show 300,000 to 350,000 clones, around four fifths seen once. Here the sequenced sample was PBMCs, taken before ibrutinib treatment. The receptors derive from a human donor with chronic lymphocytic leukemia.

This clone was detected only a few times. The chain couples TRBV11-2 to TRBJ1-1; D gene uncertain. V was clipped by 2 bases and J by 7 bases, with 8 bases between them. CDR3 length: 12 residues. The germline V gene has CDR1 SGHAT and CDR2 FQNNGV. The CDR3 here is CASSLRGSEAFF. CDR3 nucleotide sequence: TGTGCCAGCAGCTTACGAGGTAGTGAAGCTTTCTTT. Full variable domain (outside the CDR3, taken from reference TRBV11-2 and TRBJ1-1): EAGVAQSPRYKIIEKRQSVAFWCNPISGHATLYWYQQILGQGPKLLIQFQNNGVVDDSQLPKDRFSAERLKGVDSTLKIQPAKLEDSAVYLCASSLRGSEAFFGQGTRLTVV.

The chain uses TRBV2 and TRBJ1-2; no clear D. V lost 7 bases to trimming and J lost 4 bases, with 13 bases between them. Germline loops: CDR1 SNHLY, CDR2 FYNNEI. The CDR3 covers 13 residues. The CDR3 here is CASTPRAVYGYTF. CDR3 nucleotides: TGTGCCAGCACCCCGCGAGCAGTCTATGGCTACACCTTC.

The V gene is TRBV7-9, the J gene TRBJ1-1, with D hard to call. From germline, CDR1 is SEHNR and CDR2 FQNEAQ (reference sequence). The CDR3 contains 14 residues. V was clipped by 5 bases and J by 5 bases, with 15 bases between them. The DNA for the CDR3 is TGTGCCAGCAGCCTGCATGGAATCGAGACTGAAGCTTTCTTT. This gives the protein CASSLHGIETEAFF.

The chain is built from TRBV29-1 and TRBJ2-2, with 9 positions matching TRBD2. V lost 3 bases and J lost 6; bases outside the gene matches: 5. The CDR3 is 14 amino acids. Germline CDR1 is SQVTM and CDR2 is ANQGSEA. CDR3 loop: CSVERRLAAGELFF. In DNA form, the CDR3 reads TGCAGCGTTGAGAGACGACTAGCGGCCGGGGAGCTGTTTTTT.

The chain uses TRBV30 and TRBJ1-2; TRBD1 matches at 9 bases. The CDR3 runs to 14 residues. Trimming cost V 6 bases and J 7 bases; bases outside gene matches: 12. Germline V gene data show CDR1 as GTSNPN and CDR2 as SVGIG (reference sequence). For the CDR3, the DNA is TGTGCCTGCACTTCCCGGGACAGGGTGGGTGGCTACACCTTC. Translating gives CACTSRDRVGGYTF. The complete variable domain, with remaining parts taken from reference TRBV30 and TRBJ1-2, reads SQTIHQWPATLVQPVGSPLSLECTVEGTSNPNLYWYRQAAGRGLQLLFYSVGIGQISSEVPQNLSASRPQDRQFILSSKKLLLSDSGFYLCACTSRDRVGGYTFGSGTRLTVV.

J is TRBJ2-1 and V is TRBV27; 8 nucleotides match TRBD2. Trimming cost V 7 bases and J 7 bases; bases outside gene matches: 9. The V gene's germline CDR1 is MNHEY and CDR2 SMNVEV (reference sequence). CDR3 length: 14 amino acids. CDR3 protein: CASIFLAGGNEQFF. The CDR3 DNA sequence: TGTGCCAGCATTTTCTTGGCGGGGGGAAATGAGCAGTTCTTC.

The chain joins TRBV5-4 to TRBJ2-5; no clear D. The CDR3 contains 15 residues. The V gene lost 2 bases and the J gene lost 2 bases, with 13 bases spanning the gap. The germline V gene has CDR1 SGHNT and CDR2 YYREEE (reference sequence). CDR3 amino acids: CASSFGLGQQETQYF. Here the CDR3 DNA reads TGTGCCAGCAGCTTTGGCCTCGGGCAGCAAGAGACCCAGTACTTC.

This chain links TRBV30 with TRBJ1-2, with D possibly being TRBD1 (6 bases). The CDR3 has 14 amino acids. CDR1 is GTSNPN and CDR2 is SVGIG in the germline V gene (reference sequence). The V and J ends lost 2 bases and 3 bases respectively, with 13 bases between them. The CDR3 nucleotides read TGTGCCTGGAGTTCAGTGGGGGCGGACTATGGCTACACCTTC. Its protein is CAWSSVGADYGYTF.

The chain is built from TRBV5-6 and TRBJ1-5; D not certain. CDR1 SGHDT and CDR2 YYEEEE come from the germline V gene. Trimming cost V 0 bases and J 4 bases, with 8 bases left between them. CDR3 length: 14 amino acids. The CDR3 sequence: CASSLVTANQPQHF. The CDR3 nucleotides read TGTGCCAGCAGCTTGGTCACAGCAAATCAGCCCCAGCATTTT.

The genes are TRBV7-9 and TRBJ2-5; 13 bases map to TRBD2. Germline trimming cut 0 bases from V and 5 bases from J; bases unmatched to any gene: 6. Germline V lookup: CDR1 SEHNR, CDR2 FQNEAQ (reference sequence). The CDR3 covers 17 residues. The CDR3 nucleotides read TGTGCCAGCAGCTTAGCGCGGACTAGCGGGAGTGAGGAGACCCAGTACTTC. It encodes CASSLARTSGSEETQYF.